This passage covers 31 T cell receptor beta chains from one sample sequenced in a study of blood T cell repertoires in COVID-19 (dated by TCRdb to 2019 to 2021). Preparation of the library involved the immunoSEQ multiplex PCR assay. TCRdb carries this immuneACCESS record with in-frame sequences only. Its versions omit some clonotypes, under half of them owing to an unresolved V gene in the studies checked, with the rest unexplained. This sample lists about 120,000 clones; 85% were detected once. Roughly 3.9% of the sample is held by the ten biggest clonotypes. Input material: peripheral blood. The receptors were gathered from a man in his sixties with acute or convalescent COVID-19.

The chain has TRBV7-3 and TRBJ2-2; weak D call: TRBD2 (5 bases). Trimming removed 4 bases at V and 4 bases at J, with 13 bases between. The CDR3 covers 15 residues. Germline V CDR1 and CDR2: SGHTA, FQGTGA. The CDR3 is CASSSQRSSTGELFF. DNA for the CDR3: TGTGCCAGCAGCTCCCAGCGGAGCAGCACCGGGGAGCTGTTTTTT.

The CDR3 DNA is TGTGCCAGCAGTTTTAGGCTAGCGGGGGGGAGCTCCTACAATGAGCAGTTCTTC. Translated: CASSFRLAGGSSYNEQFF. The chain employs TRBV27 and TRBJ2-1; 12 nucleotides line up with TRBD2. From germline, CDR1 is MNHEY and CDR2 SMNVEV (reference sequence). Trimming at V came to 3 bases and at J to 0 bases, leaving 6 bases not matched to a gene. The CDR3 sequence is 18 residues long.

This chain links TRBV6-1 with TRBJ1-2; D not certain. The CDR3 has 14 amino acids. Germline V gene sequence: CDR1 MNHNS, CDR2 SASEGT. The V and J ends lost 0 bases and 1 base respectively, with 6 bases between them. In DNA form, the CDR3 reads TGTGCCAGCAGTGAAGCGACTTATAACTATGGCTACACCTTC. This translates into CASSEATYNYGYTF.

The chain links TRBV29-1 to TRBJ2-7; possibly TRBD1 for D (7 bases). CDR3 length: 16 residues. Per the germline V gene, CDR1 is SQVTM and CDR2 is ANQGSEA. V was clipped by 0 bases and J by 6 bases, with 21 bases between them. The CDR3 reads CSVEDLGAGGLPEQYF. In DNA form, the CDR3 reads TGCAGCGTTGAAGATCTGGGGGCAGGGGGGCTCCCCGAGCAGTACTTC.

The sample holds one count of this clone. The CDR3, as DNA: TGTGCCATAGGGGGTGCTGATGATAATTCACCCCTCCACTTT. This codes for CAIGGADDNSPLHF. The chain couples TRBV10-3 to TRBJ1-6, with D perhaps matching TRBD1 (6 bases). The CDR3 sequence is 14 residues long. V lost 9 bases, J lost 5 bases, and 14 bases lay in between. Germline CDR1 ENHRY, CDR2 SYGVKD.

The rearrangement joins TRBV9 to TRBJ2-1; no reliable D call. The germline gives CDR1 SGDLS, CDR2 YYNGEE. Trimming stripped 4 bases from V and 2 bases from J, with 10 bases between. The CDR3 totals 14 residues. Here the CDR3 reads CASSPKYTYNEQFF. DNA of the CDR3: TGTGCCAGCAGCCCCAAATACACCTACAATGAGCAGTTCTTC.

The CDR3 is CASSPSGGVTNEKLFF. The CDR3 bases are TGTGCCAGCAGCCCGAGTGGGGGGGTGACTAATGAAAAACTGTTTTTT. The V call is TRBV9, the J call TRBJ1-4, with a weak D call TRBD1 (5 bases). Germline V CDR1 and CDR2: SGDLS, YYNGEE. V lost 4 bases and J lost 2, with 15 bases in between. This CDR3 region has 16 residues.

The chain employs TRBV10-3 and TRBJ1-1, with D possibly being TRBD1 (5 bases). The CDR3 totals 14 residues. Germline-derived CDR1 and CDR2 are ENHRY and SYGVKD. Trimming shortened V by 4 bases and J by 4 bases, and 13 bases separated the two germline ends. CDR3 sequence reads: CAISAGPGGTEAFF. CDR3 DNA: TGTGCCATCAGTGCAGGACCCGGGGGCACTGAAGCTTTCTTT.

The rearrangement joins TRBV28 to TRBJ1-2; possibly TRBD1 for D (5 bases). Germline V gene data show CDR1 as MDHEN and CDR2 as SYDVKM. This CDR3 is built from 14 residues. V dropped 2 bases and J dropped 4 bases, with 11 bases sitting between them. CDR3 sequence (DNA): TGTGCCAGCAGTTTAGAACAGGCGGTCTATGGCTACACCTTC. Its protein product is CASSLEQAVYGYTF.

The chain uses TRBV4-3 and TRBJ2-1, with TRBD1 as a possible D gene (7 bases). Germline-derived CDR1 and CDR2 are LGHNA and YSLEER. V gave up 4 bases and J gave up 3 bases, with 10 bases separating them. This CDR3 has 14 amino acids. The CDR3 region has the DNA TGCGCCAGCAGCCGACAGGGACTCTACAATGAGCAGTTCTTC. Protein product: CASSRQGLYNEQFF.

The CDR3 nucleotides are TGTGCCAGCAGCCCCAGGCCCGGCCTTAACACCGGGGAGCTGTTTTTT. This translates into CASSPRPGLNTGELFF. The chain recombines TRBV9 with TRBJ2-2; D is uncertain. With 4 bases removed from V and 2 bases from J, the gap between germline ends came to 15 bases. The CDR3 spans 16 residues. Germline V lookup: CDR1 SGDLS, CDR2 YYNGEE.

The chain combines TRBV2 with TRBJ2-1, with 9 positions matching TRBD2. Trimming at V came to 5 bases and at J to 5 bases, leaving 13 bases not matched to a gene. This CDR3 has 17 amino acids. The germline gives CDR1 SNHLY, CDR2 FYNNEI. The CDR3 is CASSKTGSGRYNNEQFF. The CDR3, as DNA: TGTGCCAGCAGTAAAACGGGAAGCGGGAGGTATAACAATGAGCAGTTCTTC.

The gene calls are TRBV7-9 and TRBJ1-5; D is uncertain. Germline-derived CDR1 and CDR2 are SEHNR and FQNEAQ (reference sequence). Trimming removed 3 bases from V and 9 bases from J, with 12 bases in between. The CDR3 runs 13 residues. CDR3 sequence (DNA): TGTGCCAGCAGCTTGAGCGGACTCCTGCCCCAGCATTTT. This translates into CASSLSGLLPQHF. Variable domain in full (rest from reference TRBV7-9 and TRBJ1-5): DTGVSQNPRHKITKRGQNVTFRCDPISEHNRLYWYRQTLGQGPEFLTYFQNEAQLEKSRLLSDRFSAERPKGSFSTLEIQRTEQGDSAMYLCASSLSGLLPQHFGDGTRLSIL.

The chain carries TRBV19 and TRBJ2-5; no clear D gene. CDR3 length: 16 residues. Germline assignment: CDR1 LNHDA and CDR2 SQIVND (reference sequence). V was trimmed by 0 bases and J by 1 base, leaving 12 bases between them. CDR3 DNA sequence: TGTGCCAGTAGTATAGATCTCGGAGTGCGCCAAGAGACCCAGTACTTC. Translation: CASSIDLGVRQETQYF.

J is TRBJ2-7 and V is TRBV12-3 or TRBV12-4; the D gene is possibly TRBD1 (7 bases). V was cut by 9 bases and J by 5 bases, with 17 bases left in between. This CDR3 is built from 13 residues. The DNA for the CDR3 is TGTGCCAGTCCAGGGGGGAAGGACCACGAGCAGTACTTC. Its protein product is CASPGGKDHEQYF.

The chain links TRBV19 to TRBJ1-5, with no clear D. Germline lookup yields CDR1 LNHDA and CDR2 SQIVND (reference sequence). CDR3 length: 14 amino acids. The V end was cut by 7 bases, the J end by 8 bases, with 18 bases between. Written as DNA, the CDR3 is TGTGCCAGTATGAGAAAGGACCTCGGGGAGCCCCAGCATTTT. Translation: CASMRKDLGEPQHF.

This sequence joins TRBV29-1 and TRBJ2-5; 7 bases line up with TRBD2. The germline V gene has CDR1 SQVTM and CDR2 ANQGSEA. V was clipped by 3 bases and J by 4 bases; unmatched bases: 2. The CDR3 spans 12 residues. The CDR3 DNA reads TGCAGCGTTGAGCCTAGCGGAGAGACCCAGTACTTC. Its protein product is CSVEPSGETQYF. The full variable domain, completed using reference TRBV29-1 and TRBJ2-5, is SAVISQKPSRDICQRGTSLTIQCQVDSQVTMMFWYRQQPGQSLTLIATANQGSEATYESGFVIDKFPISRPNLTFSTLTVSNMSPEDSSIYLCSVEPSGETQYFGPGTRLLVL.

This CDR3 is CASSGTVTLRTNEKLFF. CDR3 in DNA: TGTGCCAGTTCCGGGACAGTTACTTTAAGGACTAATGAAAAACTGTTTTTT. The V gene is TRBV19, the J gene TRBJ1-4, with 7 bases fitting TRBD1. The CDR3 spans 17 residues. V trimming: 8 bases; J trimming: 2 bases; junction bases outside the gene matches: 14. Germline V gene sequence: CDR1 LNHDA, CDR2 SQIVND (reference sequence).

The gene calls are TRBV19 and TRBJ2-1; 11 positions match TRBD2. Germline V gene sequence: CDR1 LNHDA, CDR2 SQIVND (reference sequence). This CDR3 has 14 amino acids. With 6 bases clipped from V and 9 bases from J, the junction kept 7 bases outside the gene matches. The CDR3 reads CASRDLAGGPEQFF. The CDR3 nucleotides read TGTGCCAGTAGGGACTTAGCGGGAGGGCCTGAGCAGTTCTTC.

This clone was seen a handful of times. The chain is built from TRBV15 and TRBJ2-1; 14 bases match TRBD2. Germline CDR1 LNHNV, CDR2 YYDKDF (reference sequence). Trimming removed 4 bases from V and 6 bases from J; junction bases left unmatched: 5. This CDR3 comprises 16 residues. This chain's CDR3 is CATSKGTSGRGNEQFF. In DNA form, the CDR3 reads TGTGCCACCAGCAAAGGGACTAGCGGGAGAGGCAATGAGCAGTTCTTC.

The chain carries TRBV28 and TRBJ2-6; no clear D. Germline CDR1 reads MDHEN; CDR2 reads SYDVKM. Trimming took 3 bases from V and 2 from J, leaving 5 bases between them. The CDR3 extends over 14 amino acids. The CDR3: CASSFRAGANVLTF. The CDR3 region has the DNA TGTGCCAGCAGTTTTCGCGCTGGGGCCAACGTCCTGACTTTC.

The chain has TRBV5-5 and TRBJ1-2; tentatively, D is TRBD1 (6 bases). Germline-derived CDR1 and CDR2 are SGHKS and YYEKEE (reference sequence). The CDR3 spans 14 residues. V lost 1 base and J lost 5, with 12 bases in between. CDR3 coding DNA: TGTGCCAGCAGCTTGATCGGACAGAATTATGGCTACACCTTC. Its protein product is CASSLIGQNYGYTF.

This chain links TRBV13 with TRBJ1-3; 7 bases align to TRBD1. CDR1 PRHDT and CDR2 FYEKMQ come from the germline V gene (reference sequence). Trimming removed 5 bases from V and 0 bases from J; junction bases left unmatched: 7. There are 16 residues in the CDR3. The CDR3 loop reads CASSGGQPFSGNTIYF. For the CDR3, the DNA is TGTGCCAGCAGCGGGGGACAGCCTTTCTCTGGAAACACCATATATTTT.

This chain joins TRBV3-1 (or the pseudogene TRBV3-2) and TRBJ2-5; 10 bases align to TRBD2. The length of the CDR3 is 15 residues. The V gene end was trimmed by 1 base and the J gene end by 4 bases; junction bases not matched to a gene: 3. The germline V gene has CDR1 LGHDT and CDR2 YNNKEL (reference sequence). CDR3 nucleotide sequence: TGTGCCAGCAGCCAAGCCAGCGGGAGGGGAGAGACCCAGTACTTC. Protein product: CASSQASGRGETQYF.

This chain connects TRBV21-1 to TRBJ2-1; the D call in the table, TRBD1, was not verified against the DNA. TRBV21-1 is recorded as a pseudogene. The CDR3 covers 12 residues. As DNA, the CDR3 is TGTGCCAGCTCTGGGGCGTGGATACAGCAGTTCTTC. Translating it yields CASSGAWIQQFF.

CDR3 coding DNA: TGTGCCGTTTCTCCCGGTTTCCAAGAGACCCAGTACTTC. This translates into CAVSPGFQETQYF. The J gene is TRBJ2-5, the V gene TRBV7-2; D is uncertain. The germline V gene encodes CDR1 SGHTA and CDR2 FQGNSA. This CDR3 contains 13 residues. V shed 11 bases and J shed 1 base, with 14 bases lying between them.

This chain connects TRBV28 to TRBJ2-7; a weak D match, TRBD1 (7 bases). Germline assignment: CDR1 MDHEN and CDR2 SYDVKM. This CDR3 comprises 11 residues. Trimming stripped 8 bases from V and 11 bases from J, with 16 bases between. In DNA, the CDR3 is TGTGCCAGCCGACAGGGAGTAGCGGAGTACTTC. Encoded protein: CASRQGVAEYF. Variable domain in full (rest from reference TRBV28 and TRBJ2-7): DVKVTQSSRYLVKRTGEKVFLECVQDMDHENMFWYRQDPGLGLRLIYFSYDVKMKEKGDIPEGYSVSREKKERFSLILESASTNQTSMYLCASRQGVAEYFGPGTRLTVT.

The V call is TRBV6-9, the J call TRBJ1-5; TRBD1 might be the D (5 bases). CDR3 size: 15 residues. Trimming cost V 4 bases and J 4 bases, with 14 bases left between them. Looked up from germline, CDR1 is MNHGY and CDR2 is SVAAGI. The CDR3 reads CASSSEGRANQPQHF. CDR3 bases: TGTGCCAGCAGTTCCGAGGGGAGGGCGAATCAGCCCCAGCATTTT.

The chain has TRBV19 and TRBJ1-6; D is perhaps TRBD1 (5 bases). Germline CDR1 is LNHDA and CDR2 is SQIVND (reference sequence). The CDR3 totals 16 residues. The V end lost 3 bases, the J end lost 8 bases, and 17 bases lay between the germline ends. As DNA, the CDR3 is TGTGCCAGTAGTATGTTCGCGCGGGACGGGTATTCACCCCTCCACTTT. Its protein is CASSMFARDGYSPLHF. Using reference TRBV19 and TRBJ1-6 for the parts outside the CDR3, the full variable domain is DGGITQSPKYLFRKEGQNVTLSCEQNLNHDAMYWYRQDPGQGLRLIYYSQIVNDFQKGDIAEGYSVSREKKESFPLTVTSAQKNPTAFYLCASSMFARDGYSPLHFGNGTRLTVT.

This clone has just a few counts. The CDR3 bases are TGTGCCAGCAGTGATAGACAGAACTATGGCTACACCTTC. It codes for CASSDRQNYGYTF. The chain uses TRBV6-1 and TRBJ1-2; possible D gene TRBD1, 5 bases. Germline lookup yields CDR1 MNHNS and CDR2 SASEGT. The CDR3 length is 13 residues. Trimming removed 3 bases from V and 2 bases from J, with 7 bases in between.

The CDR3 DNA reads TGTGCCAGCAGCCCGCCCGGACAGGGGGATGAGCAGTTCTTC. It encodes CASSPPGQGDEQFF. The chain is built from TRBV14 and TRBJ2-1, with TRBD1 matching 10 bases. Germline CDR1 reads SGHDN; CDR2 reads FVKESK. V lost 4 bases, J lost 8 bases, and 5 bases stayed unmatched. The CDR3 contains 14 residues.